One T cell receptor (beta chain) is described in this entry. Its antigen is not identified. TCRdb re-analysed the 5' RACE reads in MiXCR, keeping a single row per CDR3 protein. The sample records over 55,000 distinct CDR3 sequences, 28% being singletons. General study findings and limits: In terms of TCR gene usage, tumor memory CD4+ T cells clustered together with blood and lymph node memory CD4+ cells, as well as with lymph node naive CD4+ cells.

V shed 4 bases, J shed 3 bases, and the junction held 9 bases outside the gene matches. The CDR3 extends over 14 amino acids. Germline-derived CDR1 and CDR2 are GTSNPN and SVGIG (reference sequence). Sequencing was done on a sample of tumor-infiltrating memory CD4+ T cells sorted from the breast tumor. The subset: memory CD4+ T cells, CD4+CD45RO+CD25-. The genes are TRBV30 and TRBJ2-7; TRBD1 matches 7 bases. This receptor was obtained from a female donor with breast cancer. The CDR3 here is CAWKPTGPDYEQYF. The CDR3 DNA is TGTGCCTGGAAACCGACAGGGCCCGACTACGAGCAGTACTTC.